This T cell receptor (beta chain) was sequenced during a study of blood T cells in healthy people across ages. The wider study: In model experiments, template switching was able to capture about one barcoded beta molecule for every two T cells that were present. Findings and limits, study-wide: Relative to aged donors, long-lived donors carried more naive CD4+ cells and displayed higher diversity.

V was cut by 3 bases and J by 3 bases, with 13 bases left in between. The CDR3 is 15 residues long. Germline-derived CDR1 and CDR2 are SGDLS and YYNGEE. In regard to this clonotype: The target antigen is unknown.

It was with a sample-barcoded 5' primer and a J-beta primer mix that a second PCR of roughly 7 to 12 cycles was run. TCRdb called the 5' RACE reads again in MiXCR, with one record for every CDR3 protein. The repertoire holds fewer than 900,000 distinct CDR3 sequences, with around 46% as singletons. V usage is TRBV9 and J usage is TRBJ2-1; maybe TRBD2 (6 bases). Sequences were obtained from blood. This sequence was found in a woman aged 55-70 years in good health. CDR3: CASSARLEGYNEQFF. DNA of the CDR3: TGTGCCAGCAGCGCAAGACTAGAGGGCTACAATGAGCAGTTCTTC.